These 30 T cell receptor beta chains were all obtained from the same sample, sequenced in a study of T cell responses to AZD1222 COVID-19 vaccine. The protocol was immunoSEQ multiplex PCR, while the TCRdb copy is restricted to in-frame clones and leaves out a portion. The table has around 250,000 clones, 85% to 95% seen once. Sample: peripheral blood, taken on day 0 of AZD1222 vaccination. The origin of the receptors is an adult in good health.

The chain employs TRBV7-3 and TRBJ1-2, with D tentatively TRBD1 (5 bases). The germline V gene has CDR1 SGHTA and CDR2 FQGTGA. The germline V and J ends were trimmed by 5 bases and 2 bases, with 18 bases remaining between them. This CDR3 has 16 amino acids. The CDR3 DNA reads as TGTGCCAGCAGCCCGTCGGGAGGGACCAAGAACTATGGCTACACCTTC. Protein: CASSPSGGTKNYGYTF.

The chain links TRBV12-2 to TRBJ2-7; the DNA was not used to check the table's D call, TRBD2. TRBV12-2 is a pseudogene segment. This CDR3 is 13 amino acids long. CDR3 amino acids: CASWLRGSYEQYF. DNA of the CDR3: TGTGCAAGTTGGCTACGCGGGTCCTACGAGCAGTACTTC.

This chain connects TRBV28 to TRBJ2-1; D not certain. This CDR3 contains 13 residues. V lost 8 bases and J 0 bases, leaving 8 bases between the germline ends. The germline CDR1 and CDR2 sequences are MDHEN and SYDVKM. The CDR3 sequence: CASWGLSYNEQFF. DNA for the CDR3: TGTGCCAGCTGGGGTCTCTCCTACAATGAGCAGTTCTTC.

This clone came up once. The chain employs TRBV18 and TRBJ2-7; the D call may be TRBD1 or TRBD2 (5 bases each). The length of the CDR3 is 14 residues. The germline V gene encodes CDR1 KGHSH and CDR2 LQKENI. V gave up 3 bases and J gave up 0 bases, with 9 bases separating them. In DNA, the CDR3 is TGTGCCAGCTCACCCGGGACGGGCTCCTACGAGCAGTACTTC. It specifies CASSPGTGSYEQYF.

V usage is TRBV9 and J usage is TRBJ1-5; no clear D. V gave up 0 bases and J gave up 5 bases, with 6 bases separating them. The germline CDR1 and CDR2 sequences are SGDLS and YYNGEE. CDR3 length: 13 amino acids. This CDR3 reads CASSVDWDQPQHF. In nucleotides, the CDR3 is TGTGCCAGCAGCGTAGACTGGGATCAGCCCCAGCATTTT.

The genes are TRBV5-6 and TRBJ1-2; D might be TRBD1 (5 bases). Germline CDR1 is SGHDT and CDR2 is YYEEEE. Trimming left V 7 bases short and J 2 bases short, with 15 bases between. The CDR3 is made up of 14 amino acids. CDR3 sequence reads: CASHVGRGNYGYTF. CDR3 DNA: TGTGCCAGCCACGTGGGGCGGGGAAACTATGGCTACACCTTC.

This chain connects TRBV19 to TRBJ2-2; 14 nucleotides match TRBD2. V shed 3 bases, J shed 7 bases, and the junction held 1 base outside the gene matches. The CDR3 is 15 residues long. Looked up from germline, CDR1 is LNHDA and CDR2 is SQIVND (reference sequence). The CDR3 nucleotides read TGTGCCAGTAGTATCGGGACTAGCGGGAGCGGGGAGCTGTTTTTT. It specifies CASSIGTSGSGELFF.

The chain links TRBV28 to TRBJ2-5; possibly TRBD2 for D (5 bases). CDR3 length: 14 residues. In germline, CDR1 is MDHEN, CDR2 SYDVKM. V lost 8 bases to trimming and J lost 7 bases, with 20 bases between them. As DNA, the CDR3 is TGTGCCAGCCGCGATAATATGTCGGGGTGGACCCAGTACTTC. Translated: CASRDNMSGWTQYF.

The V and J genes are TRBV6-5 and TRBJ2-3; 7 bases fit TRBD2. V lost 7 bases, J lost 7 bases, and 8 bases stayed unmatched. CDR3 size: 13 residues. Germline V gives CDR1 MNHEY, CDR2 SVGAGI. For the CDR3, the DNA is TGTGCCAGCACCCCCGGGGGGTCGAATACGCAGTATTTT. Translation: CASTPGGSNTQYF.

This clone was seen a handful of times. The V call is TRBV10-2, the J call TRBJ1-1, with TRBD1 identical over 7 bases. Germline V gene lookup returns CDR1 WSHSY and CDR2 SAAADI. V shed 8 bases and J 7 bases; nucleotides not matched to a gene: 7. The CDR3 is 12 amino acids. This chain's CDR3 is CASSTQGGEAFF. The CDR3 coding sequence is TGCGCCAGCTCAACCCAGGGGGGTGAAGCTTTCTTT.

The table lists this clone with a count of one. V and J are TRBV2 and TRBJ2-2, with a weak D call TRBD1 (7 bases). Germline V gene lookup returns CDR1 SNHLY and CDR2 FYNNEI. This CDR3 comprises 13 residues. With 8 bases removed from V and 3 bases from J, the gap between germline ends came to 10 bases. CDR3 amino acids: CASDRDYTGELFF. The CDR3 bases are TGTGCCAGCGACAGGGACTACACCGGGGAGCTGTTTTTT.

The rearrangement links TRBV11-2 to TRBJ2-1; no definite D call. Germline CDR1 is SGHAT and CDR2 is FQNNGV. The CDR3 is 13 residues long. V lost 3 bases, J lost 1 base, and 4 bases lay in between. The CDR3 nucleotides read TGTGCCAGCAGCTTCGATTCCTACAATGAGCAGTTCTTC. Translating it yields CASSFDSYNEQFF.

The CDR3 loop is CSVVPDRLSYEQYF. The CDR3 region has the DNA TGCAGCGTTGTACCCGACAGGCTCTCCTACGAGCAGTACTTC. The chain couples TRBV29-1 to TRBJ2-7; the D gene is possibly TRBD1 (6 bases). Deletions cut 4 bases from V and 0 bases from J, with 13 bases between. The CDR3 spans 14 residues. Germline-derived CDR1 and CDR2 are SQVTM and ANQGSEA.

The genes are TRBV16 and TRBJ2-7; TRBD1 might be the D (6 bases). CDR3 length equals 14 residues. Germline loops: CDR1 KGHSY, CDR2 FQNENV. The ends were cut back, 3 bases at V and 2 bases at J, with 11 bases in the middle. The DNA of the CDR3 is TGTGCCAGCAGCCATTACGGGACACCCTACGAGCAGTACTTC. Its protein is CASSHYGTPYEQYF.

The rearrangement uses TRBV19 and TRBJ1-5; no reliable D call. The germline V gene has CDR1 LNHDA and CDR2 SQIVND (reference sequence). Trimming cost V 1 base and J 0 bases, with 7 bases left between them. This CDR3 comprises 15 residues. CDR3 nucleotide sequence: TGTGCCAGTAGTATAGTGGGAGTTAGCAATCAGCCCCAGCATTTT. Protein: CASSIVGVSNQPQHF.

The chain recombines TRBV10-2 with TRBJ1-6; D perhaps matches TRBD1 (5 bases). The CDR3 totals 16 residues. Looked up from germline, CDR1 is WSHSY and CDR2 is SAAADI. The ends were cut back, 4 bases at V and 2 bases at J, with 12 bases in the middle. The CDR3 loop reads CASSGGTAAYNSPLHF. CDR3 DNA: TGCGCCAGCAGTGGTGGGACCGCCGCCTATAATTCACCCCTCCACTTT.

The chain uses TRBV29-1 and TRBJ1-1; weak D call: TRBD1 (5 bases). V was shortened by 4 bases and J by 4 bases, with 10 bases between the two germline ends. The CDR3 totals 12 residues. Per germline, CDR1 SQVTM and CDR2 ANQGSEA. The CDR3 DNA sequence: TGCAGCGTTGTAGGGGTCACCACTGAAGCTTTCTTT. This codes for CSVVGVTTEAFF. The full variable domain, completed using reference TRBV29-1 and TRBJ1-1, is SAVISQKPSRDICQRGTSLTIQCQVDSQVTMMFWYRQQPGQSLTLIATANQGSEATYESGFVIDKFPISRPNLTFSTLTVSNMSPEDSSIYLCSVVGVTTEAFFGQGTRLTVV.

The V gene is TRBV19, the J gene TRBJ1-2, with D hard to call. The CDR3 covers 13 residues. The germline V gene has CDR1 LNHDA and CDR2 SQIVND (reference sequence). Trimming pared 6 bases from V and 5 bases from J, leaving 13 bases between. In DNA form, the CDR3 reads TGTGCCAGTAGCGGCTACCGCGGATATGGCTACACCTTC. Translation gives CASSGYRGYGYTF.

The V gene is TRBV30, the J gene TRBJ1-1; D gene unclear. The CDR3 is made up of 11 amino acids. Trimming removed 0 bases from V and 11 bases from J, with 10 bases in between. Germline CDR1 and CDR2: GTSNPN and SVGIG (reference sequence). The CDR3: CAWSVAVGAFF. The CDR3 DNA follows: TGTGCCTGGAGTGTAGCGGTCGGGGCTTTCTTT.

J is TRBJ1-1 and V is TRBV13; no reliable D call. Trimming removed 8 bases from V and 1 base from J, with 8 bases in between. Germline V gene sequence: CDR1 PRHDT, CDR2 FYEKMQ (reference sequence). This CDR3 has 12 residues. For the CDR3, the DNA is TGTGCCAGCGTCCGAGAGAACACTGAAGCTTTCTTT. Residues: CASVRENTEAFF.

The chain couples TRBV4-2 to TRBJ2-1, with 9 bases fitting TRBD2. V trimming: 4 bases; J trimming: 2 bases; junction bases outside the gene matches: 6. This CDR3 is built from 16 residues. CDR1 LGHNA and CDR2 YNFKEQ come from the germline V gene. The CDR3: CASSLISSGAYNEQFF. CDR3 in DNA: TGTGCCAGCAGCCTAATCTCTAGCGGGGCCTACAATGAGCAGTTCTTC.

The V and J genes are TRBV14 and TRBJ1-6; no firm D call. The length of the CDR3 is 15 residues. Germline CDR1 reads SGHDN; CDR2 reads FVKESK. Trimming shortened V by 1 base and J by 7 bases, and 11 bases separated the two germline ends. CDR3 in amino acids: CASSQAAGLNSPLHF. Written as DNA, the CDR3 is TGTGCCAGCAGCCAAGCCGCAGGCTTAAATTCACCCCTCCACTTT.

Written as DNA, the CDR3 is TGCGCCAGCAGCCCCGGGATCCAGGGGTCTGGAAACACCATATATTTT. Its protein product is CASSPGIQGSGNTIYF. The chain carries TRBV5-1 and TRBJ1-3; maybe TRBD1 (6 bases). The CDR3 contains 16 residues. Trimming left V 4 bases short and J 1 base short, with 15 bases between. Looked up from germline, CDR1 is SGHRS and CDR2 is YFSETQ.

The chain couples TRBV5-1 to TRBJ2-7; D could derive from TRBD1 or TRBD2 (5 bases each). The CDR3 has 14 residues. V was pared by 0 bases and J by 5 bases, with 12 bases between. Germline CDR1 is SGHRS and CDR2 is YFSETQ. CDR3: CASSLAGIGDEQYF. The CDR3 nucleotides are TGCGCCAGCAGCTTGGCCGGGATAGGGGACGAGCAGTACTTC.

V gene TRBV28 combines with J gene TRBJ2-7, with 9 bases lining up with TRBD1. The CDR3 contains 16 residues. J gave up 5 bases and V 3 bases, and 11 bases lay outside the gene matches. Per the germline V gene, CDR1 is MDHEN and CDR2 is SYDVKM. The CDR3 DNA is TGTGCCAGCAGTTTCTCCCTCTGGGGACAGGGCAACGAGCAGTACTTC. Translating gives CASSFSLWGQGNEQYF.

The genes are TRBV28 and TRBJ1-5; D is undetermined. The V end lost 0 bases, the J end lost 7 bases, and 4 bases lay between the germline ends. The CDR3 has 12 amino acids. Germline V gives CDR1 MDHEN, CDR2 SYDVKM. The CDR3, as DNA: TGTGCCAGCAGTTTATGGGGGCAGCCCCAGCATTTT. Its translation is CASSLWGQPQHF.

The chain uses TRBV19 and TRBJ1-2, with 10 bases that match TRBD1. This CDR3 has 13 residues. The V and J ends lost 6 bases and 8 bases, in that order; junction bases with no gene match: 6. Germline-derived CDR1 and CDR2 are LNHDA and SQIVND (reference sequence). The CDR3 region is CASSRDRGSGYTF. The CDR3 DNA is TGTGCCAGTAGCCGGGACAGGGGAAGCGGCTACACCTTC.

The CDR3 protein is CASSGSGSGANVLTF. In DNA, the CDR3 is TGTGCCAGTAGTGGCAGCGGGTCTGGGGCCAACGTCCTGACTTTC. The chain carries TRBV19 and TRBJ2-6; D might be TRBD2 (6 bases). Germline CDR1 LNHDA, CDR2 SQIVND (reference sequence). V shed 5 bases and J shed 1 base, with 9 bases lying between them. CDR3 length equals 15 residues.

V and J are TRBV11-2 and TRBJ2-1, with D unclear. Germline V lookup: CDR1 SGHAT, CDR2 FQNNGV. The CDR3 has 15 residues. With 5 bases removed from V and 0 bases from J, the gap between germline ends came to 11 bases. The CDR3 is CASSLGTSSYNEQFF. The CDR3 bases are TGTGCCAGCAGCCTGGGCACGAGCTCCTACAATGAGCAGTTCTTC.

The genes are TRBV2 and TRBJ2-5, with D hard to call. The length of the CDR3 is 9 residues. In germline, CDR1 is SNHLY, CDR2 FYNNEI. V was shortened by 8 bases and J by 5 bases, with 3 bases between the two germline ends. The CDR3 DNA follows: TGTGCCAGCGGGGAGACCCAGTACTTC. This encodes CASGETQYF.